These 30 T cell receptor beta chains originate from one sample sequenced in a study of T cell responses to AZD1222 COVID-19 vaccine. The assay was immunoSEQ multiplex PCR, and TCRdb's table has in-frame clones only and misses some. This sample carries more than 90,000 clones, 88% of them seen once, and the ten largest clones take roughly 15%. The sequencing here drew on peripheral blood, taken 28 days after the second AZD1222 dose. These receptors all come from an adult who received the AZD1222 COVID-19 vaccine.

The chain links TRBV29-1 to TRBJ1-1, with 7 nucleotides matching TRBD1. This CDR3 region has 12 residues. The V gene end was trimmed by 2 bases and the J gene end by 10 bases; junction bases not matched to a gene: 7. Germline V CDR1 and CDR2: SQVTM, ANQGSEA. This CDR3 is CSVEPQGVGAFF. DNA for the CDR3: TGCAGCGTTGAACCCCAGGGGGTGGGAGCTTTCTTT.

V usage is TRBV6-5 and J usage is TRBJ2-7; 7 positions match TRBD2. The germline V gene encodes CDR1 MNHEY and CDR2 SVGAGI. J was trimmed by 2 bases and V by 0 bases; bases with no gene match: 4. The CDR3 has 15 residues. The CDR3 DNA reads as TGTGCCAGCAGTTACTCCGCTAGCGGAACCTACGAGCAGTACTTC. Amino acids: CASSYSASGTYEQYF.

The sample holds a few counts of this clone. The genes are TRBV30 and TRBJ1-5, with 7 bases aligning to TRBD1. The germline V gene encodes CDR1 GTSNPN and CDR2 SVGIG (reference sequence). V trimming: 5 bases; J trimming: 7 bases; junction bases outside the gene matches: 8. The CDR3 is 13 amino acids. The CDR3, as DNA: TGTGCCTGGGAGAGACAGGGAGGACAGCCCCAGCATTTT. Translation: CAWERQGGQPQHF.

This chain joins TRBV6-5 and TRBJ1-1, with D maybe TRBD1 (5 bases). The CDR3 totals 14 residues. V lost 6 bases to trimming and J lost 11 bases, with 22 bases between them. CDR1 is MNHEY and CDR2 is SVGAGI in the germline V gene. The CDR3 spells CASRSTGTHPGAFF. The CDR3 DNA reads as TGTGCCAGCAGATCTACCGGGACCCACCCGGGGGCTTTCTTT.

The rearrangement links TRBV6-4 to TRBJ2-3; TRBD2 matches 8 bases. V lost 4 bases and J lost 2; bases outside the gene matches: 5. This CDR3 spans 15 amino acids. Germline CDR1 reads MRHNA; CDR2 reads SNTAGT. The CDR3 protein is CASSALADHTDTQYF. In nucleotides, the CDR3 is TGTGCCAGCAGTGCACTAGCGGACCACACAGATACGCAGTATTTT.

V is TRBV11-3 and J is TRBJ1-2; 8 bases line up with TRBD1. This CDR3 has 13 amino acids. Per the germline V gene, CDR1 is SGHNT and CDR2 is YENEEA. V lost 4 bases and J lost 7; bases outside the gene matches: 5. The CDR3 loop reads CASSWTGRGGYTF. The CDR3 bases are TGTGCCAGCAGCTGGACAGGGCGGGGTGGCTACACCTTC.

This clone was seen a single time. The genes are TRBV9 and TRBJ1-4, with D perhaps matching TRBD1 (5 bases). The CDR3 spans 13 residues. With 3 bases removed from V and 8 bases from J, the gap between germline ends came to 11 bases. Looked up from germline, CDR1 is SGDLS and CDR2 is YYNGEE. CDR3 loop: CASSAGWGEKLFF. The CDR3 bases are TGTGCCAGCAGCGCCGGGTGGGGGGAAAAACTGTTTTTT.

The J gene is TRBJ1-1, the V gene TRBV7-6, with D hard to call. Germline lookup yields CDR1 SGHVS and CDR2 FNYEAQ. CDR3 length: 14 residues. The V end lost 1 base, the J end lost 2 bases, and 8 bases lay between the germline ends. CDR3 sequence: CASSLGFINTEAFF. CDR3 DNA sequence: TGTGCCAGCAGCTTAGGATTTATCAACACTGAAGCTTTCTTT.

The DNA for the CDR3 is TGTGCCAGCAGTTACTCAGGGGGCGGTGAGACCCAGTACTTC. Translated: CASSYSGGGETQYF. The rearrangement joins TRBV6-5 to TRBJ2-5; 7 bases map to TRBD1. V trimming: 0 bases; J trimming: 5 bases; junction bases outside the gene matches: 3. The germline V gene has CDR1 MNHEY and CDR2 SVGAGI. The CDR3 extends over 14 amino acids.

The J gene is TRBJ2-1, the V gene TRBV4-1, with 7 bases that match TRBD1. V was clipped by 1 base and J by 1 base; unmatched bases: 7. The CDR3 contains 17 residues. CDR1 MGHRA and CDR2 YSYEKL come from the germline V gene. In DNA form, the CDR3 reads TGCGCCAGCAGCCAAGCAATTACAGGGGTTTCCTACAATGAGCAGTTCTTC. Encoded protein: CASSQAITGVSYNEQFF.

The chain has TRBV18 and TRBJ1-2, with D perhaps TRBD1 (6 bases). The CDR3 loop spans 14 amino acids. Trimming took 3 bases from V and 3 from J, leaving 11 bases between them. In germline, CDR1 is KGHSH, CDR2 LQKENI. DNA for the CDR3: TGTGCCAGCTCACCGGGACAAGTTGACTATGGCTACACCTTC. Translated, it gives CASSPGQVDYGYTF.

The chain is built from TRBV3-1 (or the pseudogene TRBV3-2) and TRBJ2-7; the match to TRBD1 covers 8 bases. The CDR3 is 15 amino acids. The germline V gene has CDR1 LGHDT and CDR2 YNNKEL (reference sequence). V lost 4 bases and J lost 4; bases outside the gene matches: 9. Here the CDR3 DNA reads TGTGCCAGCAGCCCCACGCCGAACAGGGGGTACGAGCAGTACTTC. Its translation is CASSPTPNRGYEQYF.

This clone was seen a handful of times. The chain has TRBV7-2 and TRBJ1-2; 7 bases match TRBD1. CDR1 and CDR2 from the germline V gene are SGHTA and FQGNSA. V lost 0 bases, J lost 3 bases, and 1 base stayed unmatched. CDR3 length equals 14 residues. This CDR3 reads CASSLAGTDYGYTF. CDR3 sequence (DNA): TGTGCCAGCAGCTTAGCTGGGACAGACTATGGCTACACCTTC. The variable domain in full, completed from reference TRBV7-2 and TRBJ1-2, reads GAGVSQSPSNKVTEKGKDVELRCDPISGHTALYWYRQSLGQGLEFLIYFQGNSAPDKSGLPSDRFSAERTGGSVSTLTIQRTQQEDSAVYLCASSLAGTDYGYTFGSGTRLTVV.

Here the CDR3 reads CATQDRTDNEQFF. CDR3 in DNA: TGTGCCACCCAGGACAGGACCGACAATGAGCAGTTCTTC. The gene calls are TRBV10-3 and TRBJ2-1, with 7 nucleotides matching TRBD1. CDR1 is ENHRY, CDR2 SYGVKD, per germline. The CDR3 covers 13 residues. J lost 5 bases, V lost 10 bases, and 8 bases had no gene match.

The CDR3 DNA is TGTGCCAGCAGCTCCGGGATTGGGGGAGAGACCCAGTACTTC. This codes for CASSSGIGGETQYF. This sequence joins TRBV5-4 and TRBJ2-5; D may match TRBD1 or TRBD2 (5 bases each). CDR3 length: 14 residues. V was shortened by 3 bases and J by 4 bases, with 13 bases between the two germline ends. The germline gives CDR1 SGHNT, CDR2 YYREEE (reference sequence).

This clone was found once. The chain uses TRBV27 and TRBJ1-1, with D perhaps TRBD1 (6 bases). V was shortened by 6 bases and J by 3 bases, with 20 bases between the two germline ends. The CDR3 consists of 16 residues. CDR1 is MNHEY and CDR2 is SMNVEV in the germline V gene (reference sequence). The CDR3 spells CASSRSSTGYDTEAFF. CDR3 sequence (DNA): TGTGCCAGCAGCAGATCCTCCACAGGGTACGACACTGAAGCTTTCTTT.

The V gene is TRBV23-1, the J gene TRBJ1-1; D unclear. TRBV23-1 belongs to the ORF category, with a function that is uncertain. The CDR3 runs to 15 residues. V lost 2 bases, J lost 7 bases, and 17 bases lay in between. The CDR3 is CASSQPPLAGGEAFF. Here the CDR3 DNA reads TGCGCCAGCAGTCAACCCCCATTGGCGGGTGGTGAAGCTTTCTTT.

The V gene is TRBV2, the J gene TRBJ1-3, with a tentative D call TRBD1 (6 bases). V was trimmed by 7 bases and J by 0 bases, leaving 16 bases between them. There are 16 residues in the CDR3. CDR1 and CDR2 from the germline V gene are SNHLY and FYNNEI. The DNA for the CDR3 is TGTGCCAGCAACACAGGGCTCGGCTACTCTGGAAACACCATATATTTT. This encodes CASNTGLGYSGNTIYF.

The chain couples TRBV7-2 to TRBJ1-1, with D possibly matching TRBD1 (5 bases). The ends were cut back, 6 bases at V and 4 bases at J, with 15 bases in the middle. From germline, CDR1 is SGHTA and CDR2 FQGNSA. The CDR3 has 14 residues. CDR3 DNA sequence: TGTGCCAGCAGGACGGGACTGACGGGCACTGAAGCTTTCTTT. This gives the protein CASRTGLTGTEAFF.

V and J are TRBV10-3 and TRBJ2-7; D is unclear. V lost 3 bases and J 1 base, leaving 4 bases between the germline ends. The CDR3 has 12 residues. From germline, CDR1 is ENHRY and CDR2 SYGVKD. The CDR3 sequence is CAISDRSYEQYF. The CDR3 region has the DNA TGTGCCATCAGTGACCGATCCTACGAGCAGTACTTC.

This clone was seen only once. The chain links TRBV7-7 to TRBJ2-1; D is uncertain. CDR1 and CDR2 (germline): SSHAT, FNYEAQ (reference sequence). V was cut by 2 bases and J by 6 bases, with 20 bases left in between. The CDR3 length is 17 residues. As DNA, the CDR3 is TGTGCCAGCAGCTTACGGGCCGTACCCGCGCCCGGCAATGAGCAGTTCTTC. Residues: CASSLRAVPAPGNEQFF.

The chain carries TRBV20-1 and TRBJ2-5; D remains unclear. V shed 7 bases and J shed 6 bases, with 12 bases lying between them. The CDR3 has 11 amino acids. CDR1 and CDR2 (germline): DFQATT, SNEGSKA (reference sequence). The CDR3 reads CSGAVGKTQYF. CDR3 nucleotide sequence: TGCAGTGGGGCGGTCGGTAAGACCCAGTACTTC.

The chain employs TRBV7-9 and TRBJ2-7; tentatively, D is TRBD1 or TRBD2 (6 bases each). The V end lost 5 bases, the J end lost 6 bases, and 17 bases lay between the germline ends. CDR1 and CDR2 (germline): SEHNR, FQNEAQ (reference sequence). CDR3 length equals 14 residues. The DNA for the CDR3 is TGTGCCAGCAGCGCGATTTTACAGGGAGGCGAGCAGTACTTC. Translating it yields CASSAILQGGEQYF.

This sequence joins TRBV27 and TRBJ1-6; D not resolved. CDR1 and CDR2 from the germline V gene are MNHEY and SMNVEV (reference sequence). V lost 4 bases and J 0 bases, leaving 10 bases between the germline ends. The CDR3 consists of 16 residues. For the CDR3, the DNA is TGTGCCAGCAGTTCTCCCCTGCGCTCCTATAATTCACCCCTCCACTTT. Amino acids: CASSSPLRSYNSPLHF.

V and J are TRBV11-2 and TRBJ2-3; TRBD1 or TRBD2 may be the D gene (5 bases each). The CDR3 extends over 16 amino acids. CDR1 is SGHAT, CDR2 FQNNGV, per germline. The V end was cut by 1 base, the J end by 5 bases, with 16 bases between. CDR3 residues: CASSLVGALTGDTQYF. The CDR3 region has the DNA TGTGCCAGCAGCTTAGTCGGGGCTCTGACCGGAGATACGCAGTATTTT.

Only one count was recorded for this clone. This chain uses TRBV7-2 with TRBJ1-2, with a weak D call TRBD1 (6 bases). CDR3 length equals 19 residues. In germline, CDR1 is SGHTA, CDR2 FQGNSA. V gave up 1 base and J gave up 0 bases, with 21 bases separating them. The CDR3 nucleotides read TGTGCCAGCAGCTTAGGGGCTCCTTTCGACAGGACAACTAACTATGGCTACACCTTC. The encoded protein is CASSLGAPFDRTTNYGYTF. Variable domain in full (rest from reference TRBV7-2 and TRBJ1-2): GAGVSQSPSNKVTEKGKDVELRCDPISGHTALYWYRQSLGQGLEFLIYFQGNSAPDKSGLPSDRFSAERTGGSVSTLTIQRTQQEDSAVYLCASSLGAPFDRTTNYGYTFGSGTRLTVV.

J is TRBJ1-1 and V is TRBV6-5, with a weak D call TRBD1 (5 bases). The CDR3 loop spans 15 amino acids. V was trimmed by 3 bases and J by 5 bases, leaving 16 bases between them. Germline loops: CDR1 MNHEY, CDR2 SVGAGI. The CDR3 sequence is CASSYRLSGLTEAFF. The CDR3 region has the DNA TGTGCCAGCAGTTATCGGCTATCAGGGTTGACTGAAGCTTTCTTT.

The rearrangement joins TRBV5-6 to TRBJ1-1, with D tentatively TRBD1 (6 bases). Trimming pared 4 bases from V and 7 bases from J, leaving 17 bases between. This CDR3 contains 14 residues. CDR1 and CDR2 from the germline V gene are SGHDT and YYEEEE. The DNA of the CDR3 is TGTGCCAGCAGCCAACCCGCAGGGGTAAGTGAAGCTTTCTTT. It encodes CASSQPAGVSEAFF. Variable domain in full (rest from reference TRBV5-6 and TRBJ1-1): DAGVTQSPTHLIKTRGQQVTLRCSPKSGHDTVSWYQQALGQGPQFIFQYYEEEERQRGNFPDRFSGHQFPNYSSELNVNALLLGDSALYLCASSQPAGVSEAFFGQGTRLTVV.

The V and J genes are TRBV7-9 and TRBJ1-1; D is possibly TRBD1 (5 bases). Trimming stripped 5 bases from V and 4 bases from J, with 14 bases between. The CDR3 runs 14 residues. Germline values: CDR1 SEHNR, CDR2 FQNEAQ (reference sequence). The CDR3 DNA reads TGTGCCAGCAGCCCCAGGGTCGGGGTCACTGAAGCTTTCTTT. Translation: CASSPRVGVTEAFF.

The rearrangement joins TRBV19 to TRBJ2-3; D gene unclear. V lost 0 bases to trimming and J lost 4 bases, with 11 bases between them. The germline V gene has CDR1 LNHDA and CDR2 SQIVND (reference sequence). The CDR3 spans 15 residues. CDR3 bases: TGTGCCAGTAGTATAGATCTGATAGCACCAGATACGCAGTATTTT. Its protein is CASSIDLIAPDTQYF.